Each of the 8 T cell receptor beta chains below was sequenced from the same sample in a study of blood T cell repertoires in COVID-19. Sequencing used immunoSEQ multiplex PCR; TCRdb keeps in-frame clones, though not all of them. The sample yields around 130,000 clones, about 80% seen once. Sequencing was carried out using peripheral blood. The receptors were gathered from a human donor in a cohort sampled during active COVID-19.

This clone was detected only once. The gene calls are TRBV28 and TRBJ1-5; D is unresolved. V was shortened by 6 bases and J by 3 bases, with 12 bases between the two germline ends. The V gene's germline CDR1 is MDHEN and CDR2 SYDVKM. The CDR3 totals 14 residues. This CDR3 is CASRAPGDNQPQHF. In DNA form, the CDR3 reads TGTGCCAGCAGGGCGCCCGGGGACAATCAGCCCCAGCATTTT.

This chain uses TRBV21-1 with TRBJ2-7; TRBD1, as called in the table, went unchecked against the DNA. TRBV21-1 corresponds to a pseudogene. CDR3 length: 10 amino acids. The CDR3 loop reads CASDSCEQYF. DNA for the CDR3: TGTGCCAGTGACAGTTGCGAGCAGTACTTC.

This clone was seen only a few times. The chain joins TRBV19 to TRBJ2-7; 7 bases align to TRBD1. There are 15 residues in the CDR3. CDR1 LNHDA and CDR2 SQIVND come from the germline V gene (reference sequence). The V and J ends lost 7 bases and 0 bases, in that order; junction bases with no gene match: 9. CDR3 residues: CASKPGGQNSYEQYF. The CDR3 nucleotides are TGTGCCAGTAAACCTGGGGGACAGAACTCCTACGAGCAGTACTTC.

CDR3 amino acids: CASSLEVYRIYEQYF. CDR3 sequence (DNA): TGTGCCAGCAGCTTAGAGGTCTACAGAATCTACGAGCAGTACTTC. The chain links TRBV11-2 to TRBJ2-7; D call uncertain. Germline V gene lookup returns CDR1 SGHAT and CDR2 FQNNGV. The V end lost 0 bases, the J end lost 3 bases, and 12 bases lay between the germline ends. The CDR3 runs to 15 residues.

This clone was found a few times. This chain uses TRBV9 with TRBJ2-1; 10 nucleotides line up with TRBD2. The ends lost 1 base at V and 5 bases at J; junction bases unmatched: 6. This CDR3 is 16 amino acids long. From germline, CDR1 is SGDLS and CDR2 YYNGEE. CDR3 protein: CASSVSLAGADNEQFF. The DNA for the CDR3 is TGTGCCAGCAGCGTATCCCTAGCGGGGGCGGACAATGAGCAGTTCTTC.

The J gene is TRBJ2-7, the V gene TRBV11-2, with TRBD1 as a possible D gene (6 bases). Germline assignment: CDR1 SGHAT and CDR2 FQNNGV. CDR3 length equals 15 residues. The V end was cut by 5 bases, the J end by 5 bases, with 19 bases between. The CDR3 DNA sequence: TGTGCCAGCAGCCCTCGGGACAAGTTTCCCCACGAGCAGTACTTC. This translates into CASSPRDKFPHEQYF. Combining the CDR3 with reference TRBV11-2 and TRBJ2-7 gives the whole variable domain EAGVAQSPRYKIIEKRQSVAFWCNPISGHATLYWYQQILGQGPKLLIQFQNNGVVDDSQLPKDRFSAERLKGVDSTLKIQPAKLEDSAVYLCASSPRDKFPHEQYFGPGTRLTVT.

The rearrangement joins TRBV6-1 to TRBJ2-1; 13 bases line up with TRBD2. Germline V gene data show CDR1 as MNHNS and CDR2 as SASEGT. The CDR3 extends over 19 amino acids. The ends lost 3 bases at V and 4 bases at J; junction bases unmatched: 12. CDR3 residues: CASSDRLAGGHPLYNEQFF. CDR3 nucleotide sequence: TGTGCCAGCAGTGATCGACTAGCGGGGGGTCATCCCCTTTACAATGAGCAGTTCTTC.

V usage is TRBV24-1 and J usage is TRBJ1-1; tentative D call: TRBD1 (5 bases). The germline CDR1 and CDR2 sequences are KGHDR and SFDVKD. The germline V and J ends were trimmed by 3 bases and 7 bases, with 14 bases remaining between them. The CDR3 consists of 14 residues. The CDR3 loop is CATSDPWQGGEAFF. CDR3 nucleotide sequence: TGTGCCACCAGTGATCCGTGGCAGGGAGGTGAAGCTTTCTTT.